The 14 T cell receptor beta chains below were found in one sample sequenced in a study of blood T cell repertoires in COVID-19. Profiled with immunoSEQ multiplex PCR; TCRdb holds only in-frame clones, not every one. The data contain some 130,000 clones, more than 75% of them singletons. The sequenced sample consisted of peripheral blood. All receptors derive from a man aged 45-65 years with active COVID-19.

The chain recombines TRBV11-3 with TRBJ2-1, with a possible D match to TRBD2 (5 bases). V lost 1 base to trimming and J lost 2 bases, with 9 bases between them. CDR1 is SGHNT, CDR2 YENEEA, per germline. The CDR3 length is 15 residues. The CDR3 reads CASSLVRGPYNEQFF. CDR3 sequence (DNA): TGTGCCAGCAGCTTAGTACGGGGTCCCTACAATGAGCAGTTCTTC.

J is TRBJ1-6 and V is TRBV18, with a possible D match to TRBD1 (6 bases). Germline V gene lookup returns CDR1 KGHSH and CDR2 LQKENI. This CDR3 comprises 15 residues. V dropped 6 bases and J dropped 7 bases, with 16 bases sitting between them. Here the CDR3 reads CASSLRQDENSPLHF. CDR3 DNA sequence: TGTGCCAGCTCGCTTCGACAGGATGAAAATTCACCCCTCCACTTT.

J is TRBJ2-2 and V is TRBV19; TRBD1 agrees at 9 bases. This CDR3 has 16 amino acids. Germline V lookup: CDR1 LNHDA, CDR2 SQIVND (reference sequence). J was trimmed by 4 bases and V by 7 bases; bases with no gene match: 10. This CDR3 reads CASTLGQGIFTGELFF. The CDR3, as DNA: TGTGCCAGTACTCTAGGACAGGGGATTTTCACCGGGGAGCTGTTTTTT.

CDR3 residues: CASSLTGAGGYEQYF. The CDR3 DNA sequence: TGTGCCAGCAGCCTCACGGGAGCGGGGGGCTACGAGCAGTACTTC. The gene calls are TRBV5-7 and TRBJ2-7, with 9 bases that match TRBD2. TRBV5-7 is an open reading frame whose function is uncertain. There are 15 residues in the CDR3. V shed 4 bases and J 3 bases; nucleotides not matched to a gene: 8.

This chain joins TRBV19 and TRBJ1-5; 7 positions agree with TRBD1. CDR1 is LNHDA, CDR2 SQIVND, per germline (reference sequence). The ends lost 5 bases at V and 4 bases at J; junction bases unmatched: 11. The CDR3 covers 16 residues. The chain's CDR3 is CASSQGTVGANQPQHF. Here the CDR3 DNA reads TGTGCCAGTAGTCAGGGGACAGTTGGGGCAAATCAGCCCCAGCATTTT. Supplemented by reference TRBV19 and TRBJ1-5, the full variable domain reads DGGITQSPKYLFRKEGQNVTLSCEQNLNHDAMYWYRQDPGQGLRLIYYSQIVNDFQKGDIAEGYSVSREKKESFPLTVTSAQKNPTAFYLCASSQGTVGANQPQHFGDGTRLSIL.

This clone came up once. The genes are TRBV6-1 and TRBJ1-5; D is undetermined. V lost 3 bases and J lost 0, with 9 bases in between. Looked up from germline, CDR1 is MNHNS and CDR2 is SASEGT. This CDR3 is built from 15 residues. CDR3 loop: CASSERPISNQPQHF. Written as DNA, the CDR3 is TGTGCCAGCAGTGAGCGGCCTATTAGCAATCAGCCCCAGCATTTT.

This clone has only one observation. The rearrangement joins TRBV19 to TRBJ1-2; perhaps TRBD1 as D (5 bases). With 5 bases removed from V and 7 bases from J, the gap between germline ends came to 14 bases. In germline, CDR1 is LNHDA, CDR2 SQIVND (reference sequence). This CDR3 is 13 amino acids long. CDR3 bases: TGTGCCAGTAGTCCCCGGACACTACTTGGCTACACCTTC. As protein: CASSPRTLLGYTF. The full variable domain, completed using reference TRBV19 and TRBJ1-2, is DGGITQSPKYLFRKEGQNVTLSCEQNLNHDAMYWYRQDPGQGLRLIYYSQIVNDFQKGDIAEGYSVSREKKESFPLTVTSAQKNPTAFYLCASSPRTLLGYTFGSGTRLTVV.

This chain uses TRBV2 with TRBJ2-6; tentative D call: TRBD2 (5 bases). The CDR3 length is 17 residues. The germline V and J ends were trimmed by 3 bases and 2 bases, with 14 bases remaining between them. Germline V gene data show CDR1 as SNHLY and CDR2 as FYNNEI. DNA for the CDR3: TGTGCCAGCAGTGAGTTCGAGGGTCTGGCTGGGGCCAACGTCCTGACTTTC. Protein sequence: CASSEFEGLAGANVLTF.

CDR3 region: CASTFDRGHYGYTF. The CDR3 nucleotides are TGTGCCAGCACCTTCGACAGGGGGCACTATGGCTACACCTTC. The chain couples TRBV7-2 to TRBJ1-2, with 10 bases fitting TRBD1. J gave up 3 bases and V 7 bases, and 5 bases lay outside the gene matches. Germline V CDR1 and CDR2: SGHTA, FQGNSA. The CDR3 consists of 14 residues.

The chain employs TRBV2 and TRBJ2-7; 16 bases fit TRBD2. The CDR3 spans 16 residues. V lost 7 bases, J lost 4 bases, and 7 bases stayed unmatched. Per the germline V gene, CDR1 is SNHLY and CDR2 is FYNNEI. The CDR3 sequence is CASKGTSGGAGYEQYF. CDR3 DNA: TGTGCCAGCAAGGGGACTAGCGGGGGGGCCGGGTACGAGCAGTACTTC.

This clone turned up a few times. This chain uses TRBV15 with TRBJ2-7, with unresolved D. This CDR3 is 15 amino acids long. In germline, CDR1 is LNHNV, CDR2 YYDKDF (reference sequence). V shed 0 bases and J shed 3 bases, with 12 bases lying between them. The CDR3 protein is CATSRDPVTVYEQYF. The CDR3 DNA sequence: TGTGCCACCAGCAGAGATCCGGTTACGGTCTACGAGCAGTACTTC.

V gene TRBV29-1 combines with J gene TRBJ1-5; D is unclear. The V end was cut by 4 bases, the J end by 4 bases, with 17 bases between. CDR3 length equals 15 residues. The germline V gene has CDR1 SQVTM and CDR2 ANQGSEA. The CDR3 DNA is TGCAGCGTTGGAGACGGGATTCTAGGGAATCAGCCCCAGCATTTT. This encodes CSVGDGILGNQPQHF.

The chain joins TRBV13 to TRBJ2-3, with unresolved D. The CDR3 extends over 14 amino acids. CDR1 PRHDT and CDR2 FYEKMQ come from the germline V gene (reference sequence). Trimming stripped 6 bases from V and 4 bases from J, with 14 bases between. This CDR3 is CASSPSPSADTQYF. In nucleotides, the CDR3 is TGTGCCAGCAGTCCCAGTCCGTCCGCAGATACGCAGTATTTT.

J is TRBJ2-7 and V is TRBV20-1; D gene uncertain. V lost 6 bases and J lost 2, with 8 bases in between. This CDR3 has 11 amino acids. CDR1 DFQATT and CDR2 SNEGSKA come from the germline V gene (reference sequence). The CDR3 bases are TGCAGTGCCACTCAGGCCTACGAGCAGTACTTC. Its protein product is CSATQAYEQYF.